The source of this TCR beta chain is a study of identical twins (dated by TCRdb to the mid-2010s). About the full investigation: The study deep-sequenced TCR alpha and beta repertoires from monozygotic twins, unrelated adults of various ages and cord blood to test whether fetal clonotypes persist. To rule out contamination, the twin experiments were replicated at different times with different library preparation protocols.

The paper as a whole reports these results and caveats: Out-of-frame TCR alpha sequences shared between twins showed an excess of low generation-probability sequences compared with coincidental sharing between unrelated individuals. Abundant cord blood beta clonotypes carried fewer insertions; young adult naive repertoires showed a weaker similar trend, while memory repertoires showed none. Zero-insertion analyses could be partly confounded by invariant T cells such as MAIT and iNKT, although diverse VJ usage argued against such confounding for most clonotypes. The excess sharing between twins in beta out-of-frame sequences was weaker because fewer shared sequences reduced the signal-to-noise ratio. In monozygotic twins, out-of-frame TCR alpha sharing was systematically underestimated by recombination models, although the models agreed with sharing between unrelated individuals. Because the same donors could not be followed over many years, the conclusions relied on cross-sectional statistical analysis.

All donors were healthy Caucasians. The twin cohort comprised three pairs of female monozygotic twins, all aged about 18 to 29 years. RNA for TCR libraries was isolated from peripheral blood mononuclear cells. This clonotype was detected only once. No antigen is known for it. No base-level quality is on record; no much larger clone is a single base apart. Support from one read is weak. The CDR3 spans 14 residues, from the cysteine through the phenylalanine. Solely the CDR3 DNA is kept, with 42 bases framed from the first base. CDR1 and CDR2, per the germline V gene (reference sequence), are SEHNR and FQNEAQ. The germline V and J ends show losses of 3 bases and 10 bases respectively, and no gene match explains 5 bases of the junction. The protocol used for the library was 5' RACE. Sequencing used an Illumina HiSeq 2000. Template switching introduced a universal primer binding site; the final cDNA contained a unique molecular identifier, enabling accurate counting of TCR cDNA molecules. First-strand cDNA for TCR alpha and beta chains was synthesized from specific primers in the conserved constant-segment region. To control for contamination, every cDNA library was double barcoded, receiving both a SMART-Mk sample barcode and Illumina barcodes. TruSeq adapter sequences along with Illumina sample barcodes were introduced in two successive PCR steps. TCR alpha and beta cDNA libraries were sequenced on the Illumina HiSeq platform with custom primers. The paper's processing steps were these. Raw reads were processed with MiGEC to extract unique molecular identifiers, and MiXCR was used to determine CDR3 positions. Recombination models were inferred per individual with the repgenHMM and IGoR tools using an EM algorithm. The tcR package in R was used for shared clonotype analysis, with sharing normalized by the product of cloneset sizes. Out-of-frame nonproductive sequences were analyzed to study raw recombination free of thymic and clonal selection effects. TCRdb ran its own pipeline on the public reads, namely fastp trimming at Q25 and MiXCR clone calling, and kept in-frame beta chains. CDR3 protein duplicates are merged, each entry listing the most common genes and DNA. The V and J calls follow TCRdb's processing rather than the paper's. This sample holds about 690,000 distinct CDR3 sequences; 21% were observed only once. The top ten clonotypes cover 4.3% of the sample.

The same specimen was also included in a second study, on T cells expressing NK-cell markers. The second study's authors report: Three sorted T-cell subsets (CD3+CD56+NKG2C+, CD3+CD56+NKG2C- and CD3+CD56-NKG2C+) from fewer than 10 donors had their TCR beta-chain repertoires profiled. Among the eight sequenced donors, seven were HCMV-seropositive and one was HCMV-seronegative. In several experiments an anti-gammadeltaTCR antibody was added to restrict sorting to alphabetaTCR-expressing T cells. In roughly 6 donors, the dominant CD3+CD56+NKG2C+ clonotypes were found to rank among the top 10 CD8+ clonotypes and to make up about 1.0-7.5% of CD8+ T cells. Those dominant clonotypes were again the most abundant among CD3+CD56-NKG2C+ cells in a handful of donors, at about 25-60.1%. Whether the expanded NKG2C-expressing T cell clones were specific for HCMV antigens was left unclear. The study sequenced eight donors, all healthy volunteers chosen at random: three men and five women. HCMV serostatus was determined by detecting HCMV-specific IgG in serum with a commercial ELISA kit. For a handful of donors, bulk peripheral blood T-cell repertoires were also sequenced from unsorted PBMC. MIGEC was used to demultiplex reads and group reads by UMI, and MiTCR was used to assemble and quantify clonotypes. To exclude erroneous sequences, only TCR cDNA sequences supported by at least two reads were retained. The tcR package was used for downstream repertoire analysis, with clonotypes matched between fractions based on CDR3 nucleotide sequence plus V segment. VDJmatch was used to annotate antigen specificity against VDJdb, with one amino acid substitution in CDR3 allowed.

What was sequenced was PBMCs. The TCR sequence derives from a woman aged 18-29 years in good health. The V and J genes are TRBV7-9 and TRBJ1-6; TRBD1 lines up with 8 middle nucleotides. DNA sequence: TGTGCCAGCAGCTTGGGACAGGCGGAATCACCCCTCCACTTT. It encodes CASSLGQAESPLHF.